The 10 T cell receptor beta chains listed next were all sequenced from one sample in a study of T cell responses to AZD1222 COVID-19 vaccine. Method: immunoSEQ multiplex PCR; TCRdb's copy keeps in-frame clones and lacks some. The sample yields roughly 130,000 clones, about 90% seen once. The specimen was peripheral blood, collected on day 0 of AZD1222 vaccination. Every receptor here comes from an adult in good health.

This chain joins TRBV28 and TRBJ2-7, with no clear D. CDR1 is MDHEN and CDR2 is SYDVKM in the germline V gene. Trimming took 4 bases from V and 7 from J, leaving 20 bases between them. CDR3 size: 15 residues. The CDR3 DNA follows: TGTGCCAGCAGTTCGGCCCGGTCTTGGGGTAGAGAGCAGTACTTC. It is translated as CASSSARSWGREQYF.

This clone was observed once. The rearrangement uses TRBV7-3 and TRBJ2-3; TRBD2 is a possible D gene (6 bases). The length of the CDR3 is 19 residues. Trimming left V 2 bases short and J 0 bases short, with 21 bases between. Germline V gene data show CDR1 as SGHTA and CDR2 as FQGTGA. This CDR3 reads CASSLLTPQTEGSTDTQYF. In DNA, the CDR3 is TGTGCCAGCAGCTTATTAACCCCCCAGACGGAGGGTAGCACAGATACGCAGTATTTT. The variable domain in full, completed from reference TRBV7-3 and TRBJ2-3, reads GAGVSQTPSNKVTEKGKYVELRCDPISGHTALYWYRQSLGQGPEFLIYFQGTGAADDSGLPNDRFFAVRPEGSVSTLKIQRTERGDSAVYLCASSLLTPQTEGSTDTQYFGPGTRLTVL.

V usage is TRBV28 and J usage is TRBJ1-6; tentative D call: TRBD1 (5 bases). This CDR3 spans 15 amino acids. Germline V gene lookup returns CDR1 MDHEN and CDR2 SYDVKM. The V end was cut by 1 base, the J end by 9 bases, with 13 bases between. CDR3 protein: CASSLSGHGGSPLHF. The CDR3 nucleotides read TGTGCCAGCAGTTTATCCGGGCATGGGGGTTCACCCCTCCACTTT. Variable domain in full (rest from reference TRBV28 and TRBJ1-6): DVKVTQSSRYLVKRTGEKVFLECVQDMDHENMFWYRQDPGLGLRLIYFSYDVKMKEKGDIPEGYSVSREKKERFSLILESASTNQTSMYLCASSLSGHGGSPLHFGNGTRLTVT.

V gene TRBV7-2 combines with J gene TRBJ2-1; D unresolved. V was clipped by 4 bases and J by 5 bases, with 9 bases between them. CDR3 size: 13 residues. From germline, CDR1 is SGHTA and CDR2 FQGNSA. CDR3 DNA sequence: TGTGCCAGCAGCTCCCCTGCGAACAATGAGCAGTTCTTC. Protein: CASSSPANNEQFF. Full variable domain (rest looked up from reference TRBV7-2 and TRBJ2-1): GAGVSQSPSNKVTEKGKDVELRCDPISGHTALYWYRQSLGQGLEFLIYFQGNSAPDKSGLPSDRFSAERTGGSVSTLTIQRTQQEDSAVYLCASSSPANNEQFFGPGTRLTVL.

V usage is TRBV5-6 and J usage is TRBJ1-1; 10 bases match TRBD1. Unmatched junction bases numbered 7, after V lost 4 bases and J lost 1 base. CDR3 length: 16 amino acids. CDR1 SGHDT and CDR2 YYEEEE come from the germline V gene. CDR3 residues: CASSPRDRGPNTEAFF. DNA of the CDR3: TGTGCCAGCAGCCCAAGGGACAGGGGACCGAACACTGAAGCTTTCTTT.

In DNA, the CDR3 is TGTGCCAGCAGTTTATACAGGGGGAACACCGGGGAGCTGTTTTTT. Its protein product is CASSLYRGNTGELFF. The gene calls are TRBV27 and TRBJ2-2; 7 bases are a match to TRBD1. The germline V gene encodes CDR1 MNHEY and CDR2 SMNVEV (reference sequence). The V gene end was trimmed by 1 base and the J gene end by 1 base; junction bases not matched to a gene: 0. The CDR3 is 15 amino acids.

The V and J genes are TRBV30 and TRBJ2-5, with TRBD2 matching over 7 bases. V lost 1 base, J lost 5 bases, and 7 bases stayed unmatched. The CDR3 has 14 residues. Germline CDR1 reads GTSNPN; CDR2 reads SVGIG (reference sequence). CDR3 region: CAWSAAGRGETQYF. As DNA, the CDR3 is TGTGCCTGGAGTGCCGCAGGGCGGGGGGAGACCCAGTACTTC.

The chain recombines TRBV6-1 with TRBJ1-2, with TRBD1 matching over 12 bases. Unmatched junction bases numbered 12, after V lost 0 bases and J lost 4 bases. In germline, CDR1 is MNHNS, CDR2 SASEGT. This CDR3 comprises 19 residues. CDR3 loop: CASSEARGTGGSLVYGYTF. For the CDR3, the DNA is TGTGCCAGCAGTGAAGCGCGGGGGACAGGGGGCAGCTTGGTCTATGGCTACACCTTC.

In DNA, the CDR3 is TGTGCCAGCAGTGCCCGGACAGGGCCCACCTATGGCTACACCTTC. Its translation: CASSARTGPTYGYTF. The V gene is TRBV27, the J gene TRBJ1-2, with 8 bases that match TRBD1. V shed 5 bases and J 4 bases; nucleotides not matched to a gene: 9. The CDR3 sequence is 15 residues long. The germline gives CDR1 MNHEY, CDR2 SMNVEV (reference sequence).

The chain employs TRBV7-8 and TRBJ1-4; perhaps TRBD1 as D (5 bases). The germline gives CDR1 SGHVS, CDR2 FQNEAQ. The CDR3 covers 15 residues. With 7 bases removed from V and 8 bases from J, the gap between germline ends came to 20 bases. The CDR3 DNA follows: TGTGCCAGCACCCCCCTTTCGGGGGGGACCGAAAAACTGTTTTTT. This codes for CASTPLSGGTEKLFF. The complete variable domain, with remaining parts taken from reference TRBV7-8 and TRBJ1-4, reads GAGVSQSPRYKVAKRGQDVALRCDPISGHVSLFWYQQALGQGPEFLTYFQNEAQLDKSGLPSDRFFAERPEGSVSTLKIQRTQQEDSAVYLCASTPLSGGTEKLFFGSGTQLSVL.